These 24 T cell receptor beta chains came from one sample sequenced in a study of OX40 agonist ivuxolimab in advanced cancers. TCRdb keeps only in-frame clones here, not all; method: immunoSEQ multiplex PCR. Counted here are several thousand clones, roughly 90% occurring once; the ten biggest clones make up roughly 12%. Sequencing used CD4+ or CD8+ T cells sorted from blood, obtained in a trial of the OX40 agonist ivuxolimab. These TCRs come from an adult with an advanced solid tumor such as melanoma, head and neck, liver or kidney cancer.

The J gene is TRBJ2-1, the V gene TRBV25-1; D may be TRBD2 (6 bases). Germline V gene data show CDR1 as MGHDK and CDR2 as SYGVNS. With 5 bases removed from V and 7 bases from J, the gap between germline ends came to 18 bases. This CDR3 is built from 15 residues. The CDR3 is CASSPLWGVENEQFF. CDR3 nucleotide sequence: TGTGCCAGCAGTCCTCTCTGGGGGGTTGAGAATGAGCAGTTCTTC. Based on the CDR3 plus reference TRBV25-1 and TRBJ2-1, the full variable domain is EADIYQTPRYLVIGTGKKITLECSQTMGHDKMYWYQQDPGMELHLIHYSYGVNSTEKGDLSSESTVSRIRTEHFPLTLESARPSHTSQYLCASSPLWGVENEQFFGPGTRLTVL.

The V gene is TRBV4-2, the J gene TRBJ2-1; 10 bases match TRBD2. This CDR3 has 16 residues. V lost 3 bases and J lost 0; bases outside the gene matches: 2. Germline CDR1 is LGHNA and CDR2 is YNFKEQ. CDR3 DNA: TGTGCCAGCAGCCAGGCTAGCGGGAGCTCCTACAATGAGCAGTTCTTC. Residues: CASSQASGSSYNEQFF.

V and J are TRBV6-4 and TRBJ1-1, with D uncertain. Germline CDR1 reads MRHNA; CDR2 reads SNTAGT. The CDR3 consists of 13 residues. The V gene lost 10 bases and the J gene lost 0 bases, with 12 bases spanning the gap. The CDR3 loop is CANHTELNTEAFF. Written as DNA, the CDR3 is TGTGCCAATCACACTGAACTGAACACTGAAGCTTTCTTT.

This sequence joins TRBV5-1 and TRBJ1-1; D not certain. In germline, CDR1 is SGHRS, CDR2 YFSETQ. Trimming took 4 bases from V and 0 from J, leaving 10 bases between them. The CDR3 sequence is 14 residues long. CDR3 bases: TGCGCCAGCAGCACGTTAGGCTTGAACACTGAAGCTTTCTTT. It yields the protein CASSTLGLNTEAFF. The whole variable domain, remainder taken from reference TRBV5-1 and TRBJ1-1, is KAGVTQTPRYLIKTRGQQVTLSCSPISGHRSVSWYQQTPGQGLQFLFEYFSETQRNKGNFPGRFSGRQFSNSRSEMNVSTLELGDSALYLCASSTLGLNTEAFFGQGTRLTVV.

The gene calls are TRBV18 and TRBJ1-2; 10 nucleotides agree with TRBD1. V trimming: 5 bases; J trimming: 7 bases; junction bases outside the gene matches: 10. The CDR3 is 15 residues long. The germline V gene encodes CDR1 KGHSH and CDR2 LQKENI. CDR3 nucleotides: TGTGCCAGCTCAATGGGACAGGGGACCCTCAGTGGCTACACCTTC. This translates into CASSMGQGTLSGYTF.

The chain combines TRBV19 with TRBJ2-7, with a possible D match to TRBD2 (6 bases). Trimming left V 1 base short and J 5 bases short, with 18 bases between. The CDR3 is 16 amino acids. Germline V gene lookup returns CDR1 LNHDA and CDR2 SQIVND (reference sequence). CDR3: CASSIGGGLQAHEQYF. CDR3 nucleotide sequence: TGTGCCAGTAGTATAGGGGGAGGCCTCCAAGCCCACGAGCAGTACTTC.

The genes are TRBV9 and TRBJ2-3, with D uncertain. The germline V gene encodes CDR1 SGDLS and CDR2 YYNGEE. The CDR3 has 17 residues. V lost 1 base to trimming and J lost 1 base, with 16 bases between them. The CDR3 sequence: CASSVSHGRKGTDTQYF. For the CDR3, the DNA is TGTGCCAGCAGCGTATCCCACGGACGTAAGGGCACAGATACGCAGTATTTT.

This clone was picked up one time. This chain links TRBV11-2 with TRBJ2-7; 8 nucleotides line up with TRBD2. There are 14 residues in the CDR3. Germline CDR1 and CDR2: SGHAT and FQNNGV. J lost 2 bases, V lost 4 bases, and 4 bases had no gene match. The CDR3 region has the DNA TGTGCCAGCAGCTCCGGGGGGGGAGCCTACGAGCAGTACTTC. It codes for CASSSGGGAYEQYF. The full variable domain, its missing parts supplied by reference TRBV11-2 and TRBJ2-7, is EAGVAQSPRYKIIEKRQSVAFWCNPISGHATLYWYQQILGQGPKLLIQFQNNGVVDDSQLPKDRFSAERLKGVDSTLKIQPAKLEDSAVYLCASSSGGGAYEQYFGPGTRLTVT.

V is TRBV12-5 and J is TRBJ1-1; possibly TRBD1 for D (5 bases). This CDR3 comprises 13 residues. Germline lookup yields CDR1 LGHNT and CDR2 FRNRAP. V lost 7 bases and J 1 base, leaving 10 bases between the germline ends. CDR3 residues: CASAPGGNTEAFF. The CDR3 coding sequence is TGTGCTAGTGCCCCGGGGGGGAACACTGAAGCTTTCTTT.

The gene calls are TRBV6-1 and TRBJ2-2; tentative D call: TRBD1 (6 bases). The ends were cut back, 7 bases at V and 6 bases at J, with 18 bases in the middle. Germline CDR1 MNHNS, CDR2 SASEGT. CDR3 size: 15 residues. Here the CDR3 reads CASTALTGRAGELFF. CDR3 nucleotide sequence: TGTGCCAGCACCGCCCTGACAGGTCGCGCCGGGGAGCTGTTTTTT.

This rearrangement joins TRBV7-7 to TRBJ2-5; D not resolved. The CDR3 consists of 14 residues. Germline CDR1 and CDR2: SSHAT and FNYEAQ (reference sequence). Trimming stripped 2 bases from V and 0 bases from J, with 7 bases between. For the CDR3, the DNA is TGTGCCAGCAGCTTATCCCTGTACCAAGAGACCCAGTACTTC. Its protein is CASSLSLYQETQYF.

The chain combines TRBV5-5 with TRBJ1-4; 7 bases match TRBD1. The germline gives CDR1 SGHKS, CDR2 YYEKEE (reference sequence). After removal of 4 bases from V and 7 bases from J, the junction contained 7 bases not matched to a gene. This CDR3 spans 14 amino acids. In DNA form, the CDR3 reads TGTGCCAGCAGCCGCGACAGGGTGGGTGAAAAACTGTTTTTT. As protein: CASSRDRVGEKLFF.

The CDR3 sequence: CAGLRTGRNTIYF. The CDR3 DNA reads TGTGCCGGCCTCCGGACAGGGCGAAACACCATATATTTT. V and J are TRBV2 and TRBJ1-3; 8 nucleotides align to TRBD1. This CDR3 spans 13 amino acids. With 11 bases clipped from V and 5 bases from J, the junction kept 8 bases outside the gene matches. CDR1 and CDR2 from the germline V gene are SNHLY and FYNNEI. Drawing the rest from reference TRBV2 and TRBJ1-3, the complete variable domain is EPEVTQTPSHQVTQMGQEVILRCVPISNHLYFYWYRQILGQKVEFLVSFYNNEISEKSEIFDDQFSVERPDGSNFTLKIRSTKLEDSAMYFCAGLRTGRNTIYFGEGSWLTVV.

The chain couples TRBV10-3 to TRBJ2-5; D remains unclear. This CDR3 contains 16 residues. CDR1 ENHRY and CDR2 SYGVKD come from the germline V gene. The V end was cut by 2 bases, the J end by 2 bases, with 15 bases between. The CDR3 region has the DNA TGTGCCATCAGTGAGAGGGTCAGGCCGCCTCAAGAGACCCAGTACTTC. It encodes CAISERVRPPQETQYF.

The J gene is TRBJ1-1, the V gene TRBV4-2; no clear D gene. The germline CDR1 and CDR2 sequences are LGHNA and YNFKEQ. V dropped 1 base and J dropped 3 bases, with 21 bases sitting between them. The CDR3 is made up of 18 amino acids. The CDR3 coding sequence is TGTGCCAGCAGCCAAGGGCCTTGGACCCAGAAGTTGGACACTGAAGCTTTCTTT. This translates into CASSQGPWTQKLDTEAFF.

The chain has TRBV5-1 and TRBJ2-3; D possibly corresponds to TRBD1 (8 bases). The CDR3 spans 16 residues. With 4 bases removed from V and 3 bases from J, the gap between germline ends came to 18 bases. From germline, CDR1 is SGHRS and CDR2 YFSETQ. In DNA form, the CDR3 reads TGCGCCAGCAGCGGGAGGGGACAGGCGGTAACAGATACGCAGTATTTT. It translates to CASSGRGQAVTDTQYF.

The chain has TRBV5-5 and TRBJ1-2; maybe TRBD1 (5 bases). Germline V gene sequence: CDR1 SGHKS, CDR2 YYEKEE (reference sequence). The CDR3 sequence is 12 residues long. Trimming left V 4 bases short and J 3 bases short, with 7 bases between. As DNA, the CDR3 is TGTGCCAGCAGCGGGGGAGACTATGGCTACACCTTC. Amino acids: CASSGGDYGYTF.

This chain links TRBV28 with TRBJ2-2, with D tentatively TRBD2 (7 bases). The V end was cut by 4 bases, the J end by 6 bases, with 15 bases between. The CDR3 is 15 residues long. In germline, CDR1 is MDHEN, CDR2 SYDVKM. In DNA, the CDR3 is TGTGCCAGCAGTTCTAGACTAGCAGGGGCCGGGGAGCTGTTTTTT. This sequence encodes CASSSRLAGAGELFF.

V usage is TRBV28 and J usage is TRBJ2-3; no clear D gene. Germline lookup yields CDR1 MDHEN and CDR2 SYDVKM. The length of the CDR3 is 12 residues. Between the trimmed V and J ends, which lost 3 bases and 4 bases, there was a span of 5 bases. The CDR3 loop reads CASSFLADTQYF. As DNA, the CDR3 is TGTGCCAGCAGTTTTCTTGCAGATACGCAGTATTTT. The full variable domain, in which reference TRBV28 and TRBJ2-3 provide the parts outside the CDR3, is DVKVTQSSRYLVKRTGEKVFLECVQDMDHENMFWYRQDPGLGLRLIYFSYDVKMKEKGDIPEGYSVSREKKERFSLILESASTNQTSMYLCASSFLADTQYFGPGTRLTVL.

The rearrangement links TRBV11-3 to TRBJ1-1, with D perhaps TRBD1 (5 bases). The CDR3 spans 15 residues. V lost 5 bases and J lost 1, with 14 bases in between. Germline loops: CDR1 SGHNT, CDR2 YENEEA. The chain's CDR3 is CASSPRGRENTEAFF. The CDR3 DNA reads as TGTGCCAGCAGCCCGCGGGGCAGGGAGAACACTGAAGCTTTCTTT.

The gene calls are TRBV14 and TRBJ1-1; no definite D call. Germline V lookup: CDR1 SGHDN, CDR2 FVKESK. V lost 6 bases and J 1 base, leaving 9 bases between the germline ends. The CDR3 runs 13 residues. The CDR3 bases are TGTGCCAGCAGTCCTCTCCGGAACACTGAAGCTTTCTTT. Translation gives CASSPLRNTEAFF. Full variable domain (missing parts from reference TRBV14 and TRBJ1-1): EAGVTQFPSHSVIEKGQTVTLRCDPISGHDNLYWYRRVMGKEIKFLLHFVKESKQDESGMPNNRFLAERTGGTYSTLKVQPAELEDSGVYFCASSPLRNTEAFFGQGTRLTVV.

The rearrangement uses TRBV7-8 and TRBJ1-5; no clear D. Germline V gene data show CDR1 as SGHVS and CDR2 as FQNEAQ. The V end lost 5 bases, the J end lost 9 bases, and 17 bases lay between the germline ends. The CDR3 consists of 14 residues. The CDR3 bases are TGTGCCAGCAGCCCCCGAGAGGGAGAGGGGCCCCAGCATTTT. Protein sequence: CASSPREGEGPQHF.

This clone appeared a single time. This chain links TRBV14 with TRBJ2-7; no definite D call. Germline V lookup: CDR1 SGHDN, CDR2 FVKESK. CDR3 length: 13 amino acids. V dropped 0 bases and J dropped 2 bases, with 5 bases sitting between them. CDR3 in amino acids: CASSQDPAYEQYF. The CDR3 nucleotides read TGTGCCAGCAGCCAAGACCCAGCCTACGAGCAGTACTTC.

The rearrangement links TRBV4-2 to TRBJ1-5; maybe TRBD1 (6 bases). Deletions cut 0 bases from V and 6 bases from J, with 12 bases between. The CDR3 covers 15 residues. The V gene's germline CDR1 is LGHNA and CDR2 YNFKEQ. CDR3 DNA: TGTGCCAGCAGCCAAGAACGCGGGGGCGTTCAGCCCCAGCATTTT. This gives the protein CASSQERGGVQPQHF.